The 10 T cell receptor beta chains listed next were all sequenced from one sample in a study of T cells in Graves' hyperthyroidism and ophthalmopathy. The source material, RNA transcripts, was used to amplify TCR beta CDR3 regions. The HTBI primer set served for first-round RT-PCR of the TCR CDR3. TCRdb ran MiXCR on the multiplex PCR reads and lists one entry per CDR3 protein. Counted here are around 350,000 distinct CDR3 sequences, around 25% occurring once; the ten biggest clones make up around 67%. The sample taken for sequencing was blood. The receptors were sampled from a man aged 45-65 years with Graves' hyperthyroidism.

This clonotype was seen a handful of times. The V and J genes are TRBV5-1 and TRBJ2-3; no clear D. CDR3 length: 14 residues. Germline lookup yields CDR1 SGHRS and CDR2 YFSETQ. The V gene lost 0 bases and the J gene lost 5 bases, with 10 bases spanning the gap. CDR3 coding DNA: TGCGCCAGCAGCTTGGCCGGGTTTCAAGATACGCAGTATTTT. It yields the protein CASSLAGFQDTQYF.

In its sample, this clonotype was seen a few times. The genes are TRBV19 and TRBJ2-7; perhaps TRBD1 as D (6 bases). The length of the CDR3 is 14 residues. Germline CDR1 LNHDA, CDR2 SQIVND (reference sequence). The ends were cut back, 6 bases at V and 2 bases at J, with 14 bases in the middle. The CDR3 protein is CASSIARGPYEQYF. Written as DNA, the CDR3 is TGTGCCAGTAGCATTGCCAGGGGTCCCTACGAGCAGTACTTC.

The chain links TRBV19 to TRBJ2-1, with a possible D match to TRBD2 (6 bases). The CDR3 spans 15 residues. The ends were cut back, 10 bases at V and 0 bases at J, with 16 bases in the middle. Per germline, CDR1 LNHDA and CDR2 SQIVND (reference sequence). The CDR3 sequence: CATHGGRRSYNEQFF. The CDR3 nucleotides read TGTGCCACCCACGGAGGGAGGCGCTCCTACAATGAGCAGTTCTTC.

The chain carries TRBV5-6 and TRBJ2-3; D unclear. Trimming stripped 2 bases from V and 5 bases from J, with 9 bases between. This CDR3 region has 13 residues. Germline CDR1 reads SGHDT; CDR2 reads YYEEEE. The CDR3 sequence: CASSFWAGDTQYF. For the CDR3, the DNA is TGTGCCAGCAGCTTCTGGGCTGGAGATACGCAGTATTTT.

The rearrangement links TRBV7-9 to TRBJ2-2; D remains unclear. Germline CDR1 reads SEHNR; CDR2 reads FQNEAQ (reference sequence). Trimming shortened V by 6 bases and J by 6 bases, and 11 bases separated the two germline ends. The CDR3 extends over 13 amino acids. The CDR3 bases are TGTGCCAGCAGTCAATTGTCGGCCGGGGAGCTGTTTTTT. It specifies CASSQLSAGELFF.

This clonotype was recorded many times. The chain has TRBV28 and TRBJ2-2; no definite D call. This CDR3 is built from 14 residues. Germline CDR1 reads MDHEN; CDR2 reads SYDVKM. The V and J ends lost 7 bases and 1 base respectively, with 10 bases between them. CDR3 amino acids: CASTSPLNTGELFF. As DNA, the CDR3 is TGTGCCAGCACTTCACCTTTGAACACCGGGGAGCTGTTTTTT.

This clonotype was found a few times. The chain recombines TRBV11-1 with TRBJ2-7; 9 bases map to TRBD2. The CDR3 is 16 amino acids. The junction had 7 bases not matched to a gene; V was cut back by 4 bases and J by 0 bases. The V gene's germline CDR1 is SGHAT and CDR2 FQDESV (reference sequence). CDR3 in amino acids: CASSWSGLADSYEQYF. In nucleotides, the CDR3 is TGTGCCAGCAGCTGGTCGGGACTAGCAGACTCCTACGAGCAGTACTTC.

This clonotype was recorded at least ten times. J is TRBJ2-3 and V is TRBV6-1; D unclear. Trimming took off 6 bases at V and 5 bases at J, with 9 bases between the two ends. The germline gives CDR1 MNHNS, CDR2 SASEGT. The CDR3 has 12 residues. The CDR3 reads CASSENGDTQYF. CDR3 DNA: TGTGCCAGCAGCGAAAATGGAGATACGCAGTATTTT.

The rearrangement joins TRBV19 to TRBJ2-7; TRBD1 might be the D (5 bases). In germline, CDR1 is LNHDA, CDR2 SQIVND (reference sequence). Trimming stripped 1 base from V and 3 bases from J, with 13 bases between. The CDR3 extends over 15 amino acids. The CDR3 protein is CASSIASGRSYEQYF. The CDR3 coding sequence is TGTGCCAGTAGTATAGCGTCAGGGCGGAGCTACGAGCAGTACTTC.

The V call is TRBV10-3, the J call TRBJ2-3; 7 bases map to TRBD2. Trimming removed 5 bases from V and 4 bases from J; junction bases left unmatched: 12. The CDR3 is 16 amino acids. Germline CDR1 ENHRY, CDR2 SYGVKD. The CDR3 nucleotides read TGTGCCATCAGTTCCTCGGACCCCCGGGAGGCAGATACGCAGTATTTT. It specifies CAISSSDPREADTQYF.